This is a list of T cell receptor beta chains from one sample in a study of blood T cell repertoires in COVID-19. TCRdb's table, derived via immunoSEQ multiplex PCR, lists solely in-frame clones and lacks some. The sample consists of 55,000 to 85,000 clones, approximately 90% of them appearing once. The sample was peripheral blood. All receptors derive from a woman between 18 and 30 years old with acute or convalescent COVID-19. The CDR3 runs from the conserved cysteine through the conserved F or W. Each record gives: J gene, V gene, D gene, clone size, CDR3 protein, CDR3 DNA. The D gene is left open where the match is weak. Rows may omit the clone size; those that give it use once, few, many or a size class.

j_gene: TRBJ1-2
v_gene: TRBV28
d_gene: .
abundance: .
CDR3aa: CASSPRGYRANYGYTF
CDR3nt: TGTGCCAGCAGCCCGCGAGGTTACAGGGCAAACTATGGCTACACCTTC

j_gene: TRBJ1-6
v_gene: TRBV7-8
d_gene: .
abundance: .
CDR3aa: CASSLEGRVNSPLHF
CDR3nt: TGTGCCAGCAGCTTAGAGGGGAGGGTTAATTCACCCCTCCACTTT

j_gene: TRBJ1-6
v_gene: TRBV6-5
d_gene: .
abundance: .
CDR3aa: CASSLQGLGSPLHF
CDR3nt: TGTGCCAGCAGTCTCCAGGGGTTAGGTTCACCCCTCCACTTT

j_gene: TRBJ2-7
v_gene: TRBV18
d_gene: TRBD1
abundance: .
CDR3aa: CASSPGQGIYEQYF
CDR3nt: TGTGCCAGCTCACCGGGACAGGGGATCTACGAGCAGTACTTC

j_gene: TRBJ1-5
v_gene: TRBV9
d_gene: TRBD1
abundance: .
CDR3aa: CASSGRTGGDQPQHF
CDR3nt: TGTGCCAGCAGCGGGAGGACAGGTGGGGACCAGCCCCAGCATTTT

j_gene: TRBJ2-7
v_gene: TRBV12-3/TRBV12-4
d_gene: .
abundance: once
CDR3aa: CASRRTDTYEQYF
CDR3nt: TGTGCCAGCAGGAGGACAGATACCTACGAGCAGTACTTC

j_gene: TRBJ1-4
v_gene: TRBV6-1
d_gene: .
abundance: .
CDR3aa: CASSERGVNEKLFF
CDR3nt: TGTGCCAGCAGTGAGAGAGGCGTTAATGAAAAACTGTTTTTT

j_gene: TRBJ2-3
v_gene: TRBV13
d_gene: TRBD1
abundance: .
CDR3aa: CASSLAYGQGVVTDTQYF
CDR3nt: TGTGCCAGCAGCTTAGCTTACGGACAGGGGGTGGTCACAGATACGCAGTATTTT

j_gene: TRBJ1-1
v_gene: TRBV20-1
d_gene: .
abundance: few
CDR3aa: CSWGTGAFF
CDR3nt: TGCAGTTGGGGCACAGGAGCTTTCTTT

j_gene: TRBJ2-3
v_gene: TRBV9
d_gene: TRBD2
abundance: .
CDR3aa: CASSPRLAGGTDTQYF
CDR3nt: TGTGCCAGCAGCCCTCGACTAGCGGGAGGCACAGATACGCAGTATTTT

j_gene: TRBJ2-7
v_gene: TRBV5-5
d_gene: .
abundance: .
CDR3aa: CASSLGWLSYEQYF
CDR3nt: TGTGCCAGCAGCTTGGGCTGGCTCTCCTACGAGCAGTACTTC

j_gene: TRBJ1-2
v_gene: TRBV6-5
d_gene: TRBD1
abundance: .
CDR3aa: CASSPTRQGGFYTF
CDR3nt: TGTGCCAGCAGTCCGACGCGACAGGGTGGATTCTACACCTTC

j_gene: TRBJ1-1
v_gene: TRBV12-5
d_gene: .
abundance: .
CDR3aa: CASVGGTNTEAFF
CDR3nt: TGTGCTAGTGTCGGCGGGACCAACACTGAAGCTTTCTTT

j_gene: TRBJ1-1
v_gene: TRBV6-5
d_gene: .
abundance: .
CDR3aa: CASTQLRGNTEAFF
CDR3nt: TGTGCCAGCACCCAGCTGCGGGGGAACACTGAAGCTTTCTTT

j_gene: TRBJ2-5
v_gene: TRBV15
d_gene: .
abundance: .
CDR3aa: CATSPDLGQGTQYF
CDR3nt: TGTGCCACCAGTCCGGATTTGGGCCAAGGGACCCAGTACTTC

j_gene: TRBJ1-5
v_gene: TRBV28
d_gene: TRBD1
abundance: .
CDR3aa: CASSETGGRVQPQHF
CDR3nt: TGTGCCAGCAGTGAGACAGGGGGCAGGGTTCAGCCCCAGCATTTT

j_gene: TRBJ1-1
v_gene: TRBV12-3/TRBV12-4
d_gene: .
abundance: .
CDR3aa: CASSVAGPKAFF
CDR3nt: TGTGCCAGCAGCGTCGCAGGGCCCAAAGCTTTCTTT

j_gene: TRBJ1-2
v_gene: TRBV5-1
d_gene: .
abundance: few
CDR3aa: CASSLGQSRTYGYTF
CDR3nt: TGCGCCAGCAGCTTGGGACAGTCCAGAACCTATGGCTACACCTTC

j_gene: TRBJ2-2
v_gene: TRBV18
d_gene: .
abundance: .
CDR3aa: CASSPIGDTGELFF
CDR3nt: TGTGCCAGCTCCCCCATCGGGGACACCGGGGAGCTGTTTTTT

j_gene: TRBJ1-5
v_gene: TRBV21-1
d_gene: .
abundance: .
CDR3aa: CASSKGEGARF
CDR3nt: TGTGCCAGCAGCAAAGGCGAGGGGGCGCGTTTT

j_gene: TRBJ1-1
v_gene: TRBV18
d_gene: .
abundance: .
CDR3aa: CASSPTGGTEAFF
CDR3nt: TGTGCCAGCTCACCCACGGGGGGAACTGAAGCTTTCTTT

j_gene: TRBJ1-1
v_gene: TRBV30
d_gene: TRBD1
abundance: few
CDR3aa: CAWSVQGRGLTEAFF
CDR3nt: TGTGCCTGGAGTGTACAGGGGAGAGGGCTAACTGAAGCTTTCTTT

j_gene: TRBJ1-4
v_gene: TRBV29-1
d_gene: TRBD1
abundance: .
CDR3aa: CSGQGALNEKLFF
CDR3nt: TGCAGCGGACAGGGGGCTCTTAATGAAAAACTGTTTTTT

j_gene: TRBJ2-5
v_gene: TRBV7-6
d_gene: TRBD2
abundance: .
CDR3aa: CASSLGLAGPGGETQYF
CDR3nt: TGTGCCAGCAGCCTGGGACTAGCGGGACCCGGTGGGGAGACCCAGTACTTC

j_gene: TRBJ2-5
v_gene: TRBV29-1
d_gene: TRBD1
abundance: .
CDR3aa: CSVVDRGRGETQYF
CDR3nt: TGCAGCGTTGTCGACAGGGGGCGAGGGGAGACCCAGTACTTC

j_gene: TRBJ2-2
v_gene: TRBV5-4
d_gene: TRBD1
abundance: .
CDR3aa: CASSKGTVLTGELFF
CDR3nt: TGTGCCAGCAGCAAGGGGACAGTCCTCACCGGGGAGCTGTTTTTT

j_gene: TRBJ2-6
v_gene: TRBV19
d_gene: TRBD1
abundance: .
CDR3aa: CASSIGSTGDLFGANVLTF
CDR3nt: TGTGCCAGTAGTATTGGTTCTACAGGGGACCTCTTCGGGGCCAACGTCCTGACTTTC

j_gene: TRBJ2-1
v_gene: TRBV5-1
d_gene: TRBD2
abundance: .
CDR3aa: CASSLALAGGNEQFF
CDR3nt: TGCGCCAGCAGCTTGGCACTAGCGGGGGGAAATGAGCAGTTCTTC

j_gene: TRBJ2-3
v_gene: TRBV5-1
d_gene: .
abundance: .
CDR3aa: CASSLGGAGGTDTQYF
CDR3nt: TGCGCCAGCAGCTTGGGCGGGGCCGGAGGTACAGATACGCAGTATTTT

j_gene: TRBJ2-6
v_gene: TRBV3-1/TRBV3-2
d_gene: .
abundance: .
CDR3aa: CASSKRGGSANVLTF
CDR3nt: TGTGCCAGCAGCAAAAGGGGAGGATCGGCCAACGTCCTGACTTTC

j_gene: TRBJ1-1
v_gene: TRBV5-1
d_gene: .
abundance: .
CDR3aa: CASSLDPQENTEAFF
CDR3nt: TGCGCCAGCAGCTTGGACCCTCAGGAAAACACTGAAGCTTTCTTT

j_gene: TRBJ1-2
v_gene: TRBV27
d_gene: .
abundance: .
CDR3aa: CASSLSKHQGYTF
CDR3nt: TGTGCCAGCAGTTTATCGAAACACCAAGGCTACACCTTC

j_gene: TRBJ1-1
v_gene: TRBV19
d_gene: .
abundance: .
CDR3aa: CASIRGIGSTEAFF
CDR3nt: TGTGCCAGTATTCGGGGGATCGGGAGCACTGAAGCTTTCTTT

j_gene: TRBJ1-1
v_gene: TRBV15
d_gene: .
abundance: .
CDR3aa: CATSRPRAEAFF
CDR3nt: TGTGCCACCAGCAGACCGCGAGCTGAAGCTTTCTTT

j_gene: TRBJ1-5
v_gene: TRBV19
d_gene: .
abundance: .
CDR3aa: CASSQASNQPQHF
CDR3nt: TGTGCCAGTTCCCAGGCTAGCAATCAGCCCCAGCATTTT

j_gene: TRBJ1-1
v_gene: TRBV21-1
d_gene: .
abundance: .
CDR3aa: CASRRDRDQNTEAFF
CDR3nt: TGTGCCAGCAGAAGGGACAGGGACCAGAACACTGAAGCTTTCTTT

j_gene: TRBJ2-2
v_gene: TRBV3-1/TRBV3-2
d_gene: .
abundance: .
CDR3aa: CASSQAGAGELFF
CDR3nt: TGTGCCAGCAGCCAAGCGGGGGCCGGGGAGCTGTTTTTT

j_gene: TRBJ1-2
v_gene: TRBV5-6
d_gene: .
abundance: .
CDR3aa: CASSLGGHSPGGYTF
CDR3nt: TGTGCCAGCAGCTTGGGGGGACATTCCCCGGGTGGCTACACCTTC

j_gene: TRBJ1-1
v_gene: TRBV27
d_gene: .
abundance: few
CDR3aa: CASSFHRNTEAFF
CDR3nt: TGTGCCAGCAGTTTCCACAGGAACACTGAAGCTTTCTTT

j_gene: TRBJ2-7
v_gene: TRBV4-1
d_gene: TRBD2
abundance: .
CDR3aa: CASSQNLAGGPYEQYF
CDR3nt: TGCGCCAGCAGCCAAAATCTAGCGGGAGGGCCCTACGAGCAGTACTTC

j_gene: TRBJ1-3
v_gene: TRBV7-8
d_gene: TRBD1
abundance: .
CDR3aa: CASSTGQVSGNTIYF
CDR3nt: TGTGCCAGCAGCACCGGACAGGTCTCTGGAAACACCATATATTTT

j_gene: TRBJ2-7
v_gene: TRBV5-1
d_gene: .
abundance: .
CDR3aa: CASSTDPGLKYEQYF
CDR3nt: TGCGCCAGCAGTACAGACCCGGGACTGAAATACGAGCAGTACTTC

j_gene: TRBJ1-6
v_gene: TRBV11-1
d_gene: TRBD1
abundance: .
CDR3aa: CASSRTGNNSPLHF
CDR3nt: TGTGCCAGCAGCCGGACAGGGAATAATTCACCCCTCCACTTT

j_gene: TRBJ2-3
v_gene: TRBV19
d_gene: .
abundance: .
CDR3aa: CASSPSLTDTQYF
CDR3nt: TGTGCCAGCTCCCCTTCTCTTACAGATACGCAGTATTTT

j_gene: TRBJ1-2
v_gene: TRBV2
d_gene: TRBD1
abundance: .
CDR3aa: CASSQGQGGYTF
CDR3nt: TGTGCCAGCAGTCAGGGACAGGGCGGCTACACCTTC

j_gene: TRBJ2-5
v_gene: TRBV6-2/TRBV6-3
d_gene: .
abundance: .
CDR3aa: CASSKGGGGFRLETQYF
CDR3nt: TGTGCCAGCAGCAAGGGAGGGGGGGGATTCCGTCTGGAGACCCAGTACTTC

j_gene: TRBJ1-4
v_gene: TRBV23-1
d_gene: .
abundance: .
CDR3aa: CASTTPGGGNEKGIF
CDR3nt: TGCGCCAGCACAACACCCGGGGGGGGAAATGAAAAAGGGATTTTT

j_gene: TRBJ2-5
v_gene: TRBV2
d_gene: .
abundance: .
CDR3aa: CASSSTGQETQYF
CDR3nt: TGTGCCAGCAGTTCGACTGGCCAAGAGACCCAGTACTTC

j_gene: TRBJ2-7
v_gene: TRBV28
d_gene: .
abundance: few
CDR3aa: CASSPRGVPHYEQYF
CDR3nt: TGTGCCAGCAGCCCTAGGGGTGTCCCTCACTACGAGCAGTACTTC

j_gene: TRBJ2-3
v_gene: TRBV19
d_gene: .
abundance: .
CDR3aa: CASSTTNLDTQYF
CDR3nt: TGTGCCAGTAGCACCACAAATCTAGATACGCAGTATTTT

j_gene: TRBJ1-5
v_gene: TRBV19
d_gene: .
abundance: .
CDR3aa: CASSRQNSNQPQHF
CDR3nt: TGTGCCAGTAGTCGACAGAATAGCAATCAGCCCCAGCATTTT

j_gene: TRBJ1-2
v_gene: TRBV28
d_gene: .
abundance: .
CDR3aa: CASSRIYGYTF
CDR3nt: TGTGCCAGCAGCCGTATCTATGGCTACACCTTC

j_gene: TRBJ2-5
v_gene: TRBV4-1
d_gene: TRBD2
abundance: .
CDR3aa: CASSQGRLAGAETQYF
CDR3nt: TGCGCCAGCAGCCAGGGTAGACTAGCGGGGGCTGAGACCCAGTACTTC

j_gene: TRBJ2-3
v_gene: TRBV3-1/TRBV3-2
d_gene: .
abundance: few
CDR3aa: CASSQDPPKTSTDTQYF
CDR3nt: TGTGCCAGCAGCCAAGACCCCCCTAAGACAAGCACAGATACGCAGTATTTT

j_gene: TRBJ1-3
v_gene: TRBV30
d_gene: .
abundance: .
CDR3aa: CACSRIVSGNTIYF
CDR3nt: TGTGCCTGCTCGAGGATCGTCTCTGGAAACACCATATATTTT